The rows below give T cell receptor beta chains drawn from one sample of a study of T cell responses to AZD1222 COVID-19 vaccine. Using immunoSEQ multiplex PCR, the repertoire was profiled, and TCRdb retains in-frame clones only, with some absent. Seen here are some 120,000 clones, almost 90% observed once, and the top ten hold about 10%. Material: peripheral blood, obtained on day 0 of AZD1222 vaccination. All receptors derive from an adult in good health. CDR3s include the opening cysteine and the closing phenylalanine or tryptophan. Fields, in order: D gene, J gene, V gene, clone size, CDR3 protein, CDR3 DNA. D genes are given only for firm matches. Rows may omit the clone size; those that give it use once, few, many or a size class.

NA | TRBJ2-1 | TRBV2 | NA | CASSEADSYNEQFF | TGTGCCAGCAGTGAGGCGGACTCCTACAATGAGCAGTTCTTC
TRBD2 | TRBJ2-7 | TRBV19 | NA | CASSPIGTSGPYEQYF | TGTGCCAGTAGTCCGATCGGGACTAGCGGGCCTTACGAGCAGTACTTC
TRBD1 | TRBJ1-6 | TRBV30 | NA | CAWSLQPGQGVSPLHF | TGTGCCTGGAGCCTTCAGCCGGGACAGGGGGTTTCACCCCTCCACTTT
NA | TRBJ1-2 | TRBV7-2 | NA | CASSPGGLGYGYTF | TGTGCCAGCAGCCCGGGTGGGTTGGGATATGGCTACACCTTC
NA | TRBJ2-7 | TRBV11-2 | NA | CASSLGTTTYEQYF | TGTGCCAGCAGCTTAGGGACAACTACCTACGAGCAGTACTTC
NA | TRBJ1-5 | TRBV19 | NA | CASSIGWVSSNQPQHF | TGTGCCAGTAGTATAGGTTGGGTTTCTAGCAATCAGCCCCAGCATTTT
NA | TRBJ1-2 | TRBV6-5 | NA | CASSYGRSLGYTF | TGTGCCAGCAGTTACGGGCGCTCCCTTGGCTACACCTTC
NA | TRBJ2-5 | TRBV5-5 | NA | CASSGGAETQYF | TGTGCCAGCAGCGGGGGGGCAGAGACCCAGTACTTC
NA | TRBJ1-2 | TRBV3-1/TRBV3-2 | once | CASGNRRNYGYTF | TGTGCCAGCGGAAACAGGAGAAACTATGGCTACACCTTC
TRBD2 | TRBJ2-1 | TRBV6-2/TRBV6-3 | NA | CASSYSIFSGGPLHEQFF | TGTGCCAGCAGTTACTCGATTTTCAGCGGGGGGCCCCTCCATGAGCAGTTCTTC
NA | TRBJ1-1 | TRBV7-8 | NA | CASSLDTNTEAFF | TGTGCCAGCAGCTTAGATACGAACACTGAAGCTTTCTTT
NA | TRBJ1-2 | TRBV4-1 | NA | CASSQDPISNYGYTF | TGCGCCAGCAGCCAAGATCCTATCTCCAACTATGGCTACACCTTC
TRBD1 | TRBJ1-2 | TRBV19 | NA | CASSIEMGTAYGYTF | TGTGCCAGTAGTATAGAAATGGGGACAGCTTATGGCTACACCTTC
TRBD1 | TRBJ2-2 | TRBV5-1 | NA | CASSATGSVETGELFF | TGCGCCAGCAGCGCGACAGGGAGCGTAGAAACCGGGGAGCTGTTTTTT
NA | TRBJ1-2 | TRBV24-1 | NA | CATSDPGTERGYTF | TGTGCCACCAGTGATCCCGGGACCGAGCGTGGCTACACCTTC
TRBD1 | TRBJ1-2 | TRBV28 | NA | CASSSTGGGSSGYGYTF | TGTGCCAGCAGTTCCACAGGGGGCGGGAGTTCTGGCTATGGCTACACCTTC
NA | TRBJ2-4 | TRBV18 | NA | CASSPQGVAKNIQYF | TGTGCCAGCTCACCACAGGGGGTAGCCAAAAACATTCAGTACTTC
NA | TRBJ1-1 | TRBV11-3 | NA | CASSLTGNTEAFF | TGTGCCAGCAGCCTGACCGGGAACACTGAAGCTTTCTTT
NA | TRBJ1-6 | TRBV6-6 | NA | CASSPLSLGSSYNSPLHF | TGTGCCAGCAGTCCGTTGTCCCTGGGGAGCTCCTATAATTCACCCCTCCACTTT
TRBD1 | TRBJ1-2 | TRBV30 | NA | CASETGFDGYTF | TGTGCCTCCGAGACAGGGTTTGATGGCTACACCTTC
TRBD1 | TRBJ1-1 | TRBV29-1 | NA | CSVAQTGGTEAFF | TGCAGCGTTGCACAGACAGGGGGGACTGAAGCTTTCTTT
TRBD1 | TRBJ2-7 | TRBV7-2 | NA | CASSLSGTGGVEQYF | TGTGCCAGCAGCTTAAGTGGGACAGGGGGAGTCGAGCAGTACTTC
NA | TRBJ2-7 | TRBV7-6 | NA | CASSLGVATGAYEQYF | TGTGCCAGCAGCTTAGGGGTCGCGACGGGGGCCTACGAGCAGTACTTC
NA | TRBJ1-5 | TRBV18 | NA | CASSPERGGNQPQHF | TGTGCCAGCTCACCGGAAAGGGGTGGCAATCAGCCCCAGCATTTT
TRBD2 | TRBJ2-1 | TRBV10-3 | NA | CAISGTGTRMSNEQFF | TGTGCCATCAGTGGCACCGGGACTAGGATGTCCAATGAGCAGTTCTTC
NA | TRBJ2-3 | TRBV7-2 | NA | CASRRGFSGELTDTQYF | TGTGCCAGCAGGAGAGGATTTTCGGGGGAGCTCACAGATACGCAGTATTTT
NA | TRBJ1-1 | TRBV7-3 | NA | CASSPQVGDTEAFF | TGTGCCAGCAGCCCACAAGTGGGGGACACTGAAGCTTTCTTT
TRBD2 | TRBJ2-1 | TRBV6-5 | NA | CASSGSTYNEQFF | TGTGCTTCTAGCGGGAGTACCTACAATGAGCAGTTCTTC
NA | TRBJ2-3 | TRBV11-2 | NA | CASSLKRDGTDTQYF | TGTGCCAGCAGCTTAAAGCGAGATGGGACAGATACGCAGTATTTT
NA | TRBJ2-1 | TRBV19 | NA | CASSIAISAAYNEQFF | TGTGCCAGTAGCATAGCTATTTCGGCAGCCTACAATGAGCAGTTCTTC
NA | TRBJ2-3 | TRBV27 | once | CASSPHETDTQYF | TGTGCCAGCAGCCCCCATGAGACAGATACGCAGTATTTT
NA | TRBJ2-3 | TRBV5-6 | NA | CASSREYPDTQYF | TGTGCCAGCAGCCGGGAGTACCCAGATACGCAGTATTTT
TRBD1 | TRBJ1-4 | TRBV19 | NA | CASRDRGDEKLFF | TGTGCCAGCCGGGACAGGGGAGACGAAAAACTGTTTTTT
NA | TRBJ2-3 | TRBV3-1/TRBV3-2 | NA | CASSHLRGAGTDTQYF | TGTGCCAGCAGCCACCTCCGGGGGGCTGGCACAGATACGCAGTATTTT
NA | TRBJ1-1 | TRBV7-2 | NA | CASSFAPIVYTEAFF | TGTGCCAGCAGCTTCGCCCCTATTGTGTACACTGAAGCTTTCTTT
TRBD2 | TRBJ2-7 | TRBV19 | NA | CASSIDLVGTSGNYEQYF | TGTGCCAGTAGTATAGATCTGGTTGGGACTAGCGGGAACTACGAGCAGTACTTC
NA | TRBJ2-3 | TRBV27 | NA | CASSVNQGTDTQYF | TGTGCCAGCAGTGTAAACCAGGGGACAGATACGCAGTATTTT
TRBD1 | TRBJ2-7 | TRBV28 | NA | CASRLEDRGRGEQYF | TGTGCCAGCAGGTTGGAGGACAGGGGAAGGGGCGAGCAGTACTTC
TRBD2 | TRBJ2-7 | TRBV19 | once | CASSVSGTSGNKQYF | TGTGCCAGTAGTGTTTCCGGGACTAGCGGGAACAAGCAGTACTTC
TRBD2 | TRBJ2-1 | TRBV18 | NA | CASSPIRQRGGKDSYNEQFF | TGTGCCAGCTCACCAATTAGGCAGCGGGGGGGAAAGGACTCCTACAATGAGCAGTTCTTC
NA | TRBJ1-4 | TRBV19 | NA | CASSIGAGVGEKLFF | TGTGCCAGTAGTATAGGGGCAGGGGTAGGAGAAAAACTGTTTTTT